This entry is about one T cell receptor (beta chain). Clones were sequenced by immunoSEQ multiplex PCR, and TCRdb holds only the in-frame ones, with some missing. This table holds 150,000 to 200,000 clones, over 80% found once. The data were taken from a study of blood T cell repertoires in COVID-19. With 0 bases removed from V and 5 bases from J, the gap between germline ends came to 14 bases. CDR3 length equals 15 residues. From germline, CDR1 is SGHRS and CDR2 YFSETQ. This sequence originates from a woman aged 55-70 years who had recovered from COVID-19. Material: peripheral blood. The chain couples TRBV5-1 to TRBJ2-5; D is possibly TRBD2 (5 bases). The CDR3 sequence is CASSLGLASGETQYF. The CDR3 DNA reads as TGCGCCAGCAGCTTGGGGCTGGCCTCGGGGGAGACCCAGTACTTC. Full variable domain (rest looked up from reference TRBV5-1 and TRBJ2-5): KAGVTQTPRYLIKTRGQQVTLSCSPISGHRSVSWYQQTPGQGLQFLFEYFSETQRNKGNFPGRFSGRQFSNSRSEMNVSTLELGDSALYLCASSLGLASGETQYFGPGTRLLVL.